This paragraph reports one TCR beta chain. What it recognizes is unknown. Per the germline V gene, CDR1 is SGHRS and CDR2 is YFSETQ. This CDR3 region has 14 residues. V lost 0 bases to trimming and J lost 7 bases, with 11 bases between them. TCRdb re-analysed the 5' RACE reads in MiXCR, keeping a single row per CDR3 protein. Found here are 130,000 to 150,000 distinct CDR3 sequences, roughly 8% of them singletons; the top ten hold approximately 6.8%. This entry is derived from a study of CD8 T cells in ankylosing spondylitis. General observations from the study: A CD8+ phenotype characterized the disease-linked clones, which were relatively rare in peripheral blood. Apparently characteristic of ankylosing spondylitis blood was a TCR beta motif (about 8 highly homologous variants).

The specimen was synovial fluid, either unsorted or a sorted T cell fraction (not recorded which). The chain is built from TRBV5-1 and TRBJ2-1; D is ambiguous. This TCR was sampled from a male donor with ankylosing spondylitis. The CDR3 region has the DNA TGCGCCAGCAGCTTGGACCCGGAATCGAATGAGCAGTTCTTC. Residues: CASSLDPESNEQFF.